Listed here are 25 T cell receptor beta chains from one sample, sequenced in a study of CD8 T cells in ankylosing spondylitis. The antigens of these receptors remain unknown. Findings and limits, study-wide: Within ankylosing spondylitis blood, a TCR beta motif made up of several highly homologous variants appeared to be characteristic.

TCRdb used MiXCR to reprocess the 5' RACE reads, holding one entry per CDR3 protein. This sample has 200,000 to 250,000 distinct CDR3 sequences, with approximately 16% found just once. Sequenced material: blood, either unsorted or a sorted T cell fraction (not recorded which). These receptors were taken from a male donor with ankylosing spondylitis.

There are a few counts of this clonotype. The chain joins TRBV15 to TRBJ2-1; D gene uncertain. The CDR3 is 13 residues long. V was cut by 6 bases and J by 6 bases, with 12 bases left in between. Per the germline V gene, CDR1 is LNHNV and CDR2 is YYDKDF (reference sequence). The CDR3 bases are TGTGCCACCAGAGAAAGAGATCCCAATGAGCAGTTCTTC. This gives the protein CATRERDPNEQFF.

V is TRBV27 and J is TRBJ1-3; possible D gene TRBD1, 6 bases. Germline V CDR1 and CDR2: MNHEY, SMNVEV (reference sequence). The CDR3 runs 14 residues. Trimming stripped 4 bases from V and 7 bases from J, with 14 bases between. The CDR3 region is CASSSGLGANTIYF. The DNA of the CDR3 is TGTGCCAGCAGTTCCGGCCTGGGGGCGAACACCATATATTTT.

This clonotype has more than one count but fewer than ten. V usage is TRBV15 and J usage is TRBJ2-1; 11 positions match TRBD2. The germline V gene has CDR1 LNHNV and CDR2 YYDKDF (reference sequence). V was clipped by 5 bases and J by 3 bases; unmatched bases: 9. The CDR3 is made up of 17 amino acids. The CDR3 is CATSLPRLAGNYNEQFF. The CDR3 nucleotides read TGTGCCACCAGCCTCCCGAGACTAGCGGGAAACTACAATGAGCAGTTCTTC.

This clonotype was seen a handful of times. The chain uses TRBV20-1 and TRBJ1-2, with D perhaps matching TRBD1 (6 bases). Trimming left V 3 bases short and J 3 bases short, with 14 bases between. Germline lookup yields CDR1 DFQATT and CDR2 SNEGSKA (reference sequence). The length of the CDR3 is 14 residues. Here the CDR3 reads CSARVRGADYGYTF. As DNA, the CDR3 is TGCAGTGCTAGGGTTAGGGGGGCAGACTATGGCTACACCTTC.

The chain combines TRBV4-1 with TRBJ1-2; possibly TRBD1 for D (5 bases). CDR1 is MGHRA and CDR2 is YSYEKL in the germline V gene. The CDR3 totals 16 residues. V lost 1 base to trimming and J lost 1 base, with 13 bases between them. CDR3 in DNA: TGCGCCAGCAGCCAAGGGGTGGCAGGGCTTAACTATGGCTACACCTTC. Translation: CASSQGVAGLNYGYTF.

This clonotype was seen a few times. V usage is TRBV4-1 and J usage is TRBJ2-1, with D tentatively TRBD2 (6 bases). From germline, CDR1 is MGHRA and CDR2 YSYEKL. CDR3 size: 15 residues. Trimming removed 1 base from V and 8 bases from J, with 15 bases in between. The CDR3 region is CASSQAGLKIDEQFF. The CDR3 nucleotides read TGCGCCAGCAGCCAAGCGGGACTTAAAATCGATGAGCAGTTCTTC.

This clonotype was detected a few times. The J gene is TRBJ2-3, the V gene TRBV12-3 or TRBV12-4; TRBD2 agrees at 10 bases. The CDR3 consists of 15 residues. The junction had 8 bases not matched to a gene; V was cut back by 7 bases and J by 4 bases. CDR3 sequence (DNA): TGTGCCAGCACTCAGGTAGCGGGAGGAGCAGATACGCAGTATTTT. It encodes CASTQVAGGADTQYF.

In DNA form, the CDR3 reads TGTGCCACCGGACGAGGGACAGGGAATCCCTACGAGCAGTACTTC. It encodes CATGRGTGNPYEQYF. The chain links TRBV2 to TRBJ2-7; 9 bases map to TRBD1. Germline assignment: CDR1 SNHLY and CDR2 FYNNEI. V trimming: 10 bases; J trimming: 2 bases; junction bases outside the gene matches: 12. The CDR3 consists of 15 residues.

This chain's CDR3 is CASSELSGRSLEQYF. CDR3 nucleotide sequence: TGTGCCAGCAGTGAATTGAGCGGGAGGTCCCTCGAGCAGTACTTC. This chain joins TRBV6-1 and TRBJ2-7, with TRBD2 matching 9 bases. This CDR3 has 15 amino acids. The germline CDR1 and CDR2 sequences are MNHNS and SASEGT. The V and J ends lost 2 bases and 6 bases, in that order; junction bases with no gene match: 8.

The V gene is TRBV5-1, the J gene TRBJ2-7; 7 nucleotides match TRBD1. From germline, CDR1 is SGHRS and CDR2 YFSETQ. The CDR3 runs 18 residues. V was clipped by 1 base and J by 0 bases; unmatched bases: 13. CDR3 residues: CASSLSMSGQDISYEQYF. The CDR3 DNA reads TGCGCCAGCAGCTTGTCTATGTCTGGACAGGACATCTCCTACGAGCAGTACTTC.

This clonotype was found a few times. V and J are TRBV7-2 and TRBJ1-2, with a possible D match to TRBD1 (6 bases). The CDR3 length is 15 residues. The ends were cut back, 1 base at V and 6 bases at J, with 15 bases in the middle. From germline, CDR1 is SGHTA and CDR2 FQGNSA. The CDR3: CASSLVQQGLNGYTF. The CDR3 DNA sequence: TGTGCCAGCAGCTTAGTCCAACAGGGACTTAATGGCTACACCTTC. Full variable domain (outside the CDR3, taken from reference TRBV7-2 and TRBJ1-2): GAGVSQSPSNKVTEKGKDVELRCDPISGHTALYWYRQSLGQGLEFLIYFQGNSAPDKSGLPSDRFSAERTGGSVSTLTIQRTQQEDSAVYLCASSLVQQGLNGYTFGSGTRLTVV.

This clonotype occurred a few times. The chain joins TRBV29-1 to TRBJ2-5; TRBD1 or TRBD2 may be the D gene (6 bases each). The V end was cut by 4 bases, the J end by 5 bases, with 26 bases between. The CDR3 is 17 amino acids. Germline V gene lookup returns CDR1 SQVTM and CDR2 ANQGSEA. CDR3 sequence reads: CSVVESWVGGPWETQYF. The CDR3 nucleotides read TGCAGCGTTGTCGAGTCTTGGGTAGGGGGGCCTTGGGAGACCCAGTACTTC.

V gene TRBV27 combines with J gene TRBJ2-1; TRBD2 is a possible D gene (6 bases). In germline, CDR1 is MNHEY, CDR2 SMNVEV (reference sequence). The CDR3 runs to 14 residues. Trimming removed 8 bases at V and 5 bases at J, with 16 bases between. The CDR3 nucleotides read TGTGCCAGCGCCTCTGGGGGGTTCAACAATGAGCAGTTCTTC. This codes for CASASGGFNNEQFF.

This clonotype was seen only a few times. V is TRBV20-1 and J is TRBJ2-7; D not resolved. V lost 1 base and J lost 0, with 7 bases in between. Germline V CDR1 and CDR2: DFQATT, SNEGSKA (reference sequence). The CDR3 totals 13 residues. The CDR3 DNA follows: TGCAGTGCTAGAGGCCCAGCCTCCTACGAGCAGTACTTC. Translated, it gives CSARGPASYEQYF.

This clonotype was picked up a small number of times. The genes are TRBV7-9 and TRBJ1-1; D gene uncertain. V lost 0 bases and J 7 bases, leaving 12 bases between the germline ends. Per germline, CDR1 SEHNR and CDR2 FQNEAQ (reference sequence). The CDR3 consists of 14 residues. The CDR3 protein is CASSLADPGIEAFF. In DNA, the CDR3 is TGTGCCAGCAGCTTAGCCGACCCCGGGATTGAAGCTTTCTTT.

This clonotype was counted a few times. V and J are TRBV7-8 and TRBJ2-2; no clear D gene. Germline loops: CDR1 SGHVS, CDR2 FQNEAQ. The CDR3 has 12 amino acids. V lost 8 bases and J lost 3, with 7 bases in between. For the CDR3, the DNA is TGTGCCAGCCCGTATGACACCGGGGAGCTGTTTTTT. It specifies CASPYDTGELFF.

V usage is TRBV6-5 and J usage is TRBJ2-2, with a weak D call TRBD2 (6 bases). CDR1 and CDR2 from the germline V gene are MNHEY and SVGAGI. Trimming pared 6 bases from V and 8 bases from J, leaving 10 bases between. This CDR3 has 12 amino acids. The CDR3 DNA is TGTGCCAGCAGCCCGGCGGGAGGGGAGCTGTTTTTT. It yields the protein CASSPAGGELFF.

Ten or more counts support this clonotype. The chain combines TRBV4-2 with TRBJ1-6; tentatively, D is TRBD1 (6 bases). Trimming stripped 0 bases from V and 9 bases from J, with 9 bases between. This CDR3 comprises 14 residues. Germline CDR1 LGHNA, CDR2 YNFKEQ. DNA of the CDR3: TGTGCCAGCAGCCAAGAGTTCAGGGGTTCACCCCTCCACTTT. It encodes CASSQEFRGSPLHF.

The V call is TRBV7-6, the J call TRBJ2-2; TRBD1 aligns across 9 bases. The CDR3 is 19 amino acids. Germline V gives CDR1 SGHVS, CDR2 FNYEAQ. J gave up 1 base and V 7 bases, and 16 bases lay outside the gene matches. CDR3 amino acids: CASTWGQGRDYQNTGELFF. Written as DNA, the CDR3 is TGTGCCAGCACCTGGGGACAGGGCAGGGACTACCAGAACACCGGGGAGCTGTTTTTT. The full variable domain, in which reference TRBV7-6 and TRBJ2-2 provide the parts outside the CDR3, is GAGVSQSPRYKVTKRGQDVALRCDPISGHVSLYWYRQALGQGPEFLTYFNYEAQQDKSGLPNDRFSAERPEGSISTLTIQRTEQRDSAMYRCASTWGQGRDYQNTGELFFGEGSRLTVL.

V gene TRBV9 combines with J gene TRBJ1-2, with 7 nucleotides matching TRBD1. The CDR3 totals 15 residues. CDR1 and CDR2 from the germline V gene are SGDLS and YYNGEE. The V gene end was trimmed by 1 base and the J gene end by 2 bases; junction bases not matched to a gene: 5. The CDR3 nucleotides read TGTGCCAGCAGCGTACCAGGGGGGGGAAACTATGGCTACACCTTC. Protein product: CASSVPGGGNYGYTF. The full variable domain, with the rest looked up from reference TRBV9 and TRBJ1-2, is DSGVTQTPKHLITATGQRVTLRCSPRSGDLSVYWYQQSLDQGLQFLIQYYNGEERAKGNILERFSAQQFPDLHSELNLSSLELGDSALYFCASSVPGGGNYGYTFGSGTRLTVV.

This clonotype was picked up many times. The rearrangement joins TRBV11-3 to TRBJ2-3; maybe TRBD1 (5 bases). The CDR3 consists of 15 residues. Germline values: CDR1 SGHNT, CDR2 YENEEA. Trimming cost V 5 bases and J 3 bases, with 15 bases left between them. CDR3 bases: TGTGCCAGCAGCCCGCCAGGGTTTCAGACAGATACGCAGTATTTT. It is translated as CASSPPGFQTDTQYF.

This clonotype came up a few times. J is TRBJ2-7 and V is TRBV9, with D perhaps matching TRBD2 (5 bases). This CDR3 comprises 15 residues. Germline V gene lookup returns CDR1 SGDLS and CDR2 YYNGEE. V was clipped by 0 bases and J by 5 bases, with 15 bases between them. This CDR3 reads CASSVAPAGIDEQYF. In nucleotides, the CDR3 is TGTGCCAGCAGCGTAGCGCCCGCCGGGATCGACGAGCAGTACTTC.

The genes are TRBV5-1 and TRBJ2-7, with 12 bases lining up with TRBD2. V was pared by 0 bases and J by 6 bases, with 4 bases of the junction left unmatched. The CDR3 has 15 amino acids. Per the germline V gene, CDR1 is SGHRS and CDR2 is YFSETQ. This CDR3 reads CASSLAGLAGPEQYF. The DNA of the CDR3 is TGCGCCAGCAGCTTGGCGGGACTAGCGGGTCCCGAGCAGTACTTC.

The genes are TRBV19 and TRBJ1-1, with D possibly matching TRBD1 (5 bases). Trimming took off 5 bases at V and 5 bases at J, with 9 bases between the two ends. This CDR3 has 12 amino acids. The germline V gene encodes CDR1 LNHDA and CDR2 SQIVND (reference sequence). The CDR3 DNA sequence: TGTGCCAGTAGTGTCGGGGCAACTGAAGCTTTCTTT. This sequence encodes CASSVGATEAFF. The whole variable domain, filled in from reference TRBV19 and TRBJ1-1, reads DGGITQSPKYLFRKEGQNVTLSCEQNLNHDAMYWYRQDPGQGLRLIYYSQIVNDFQKGDIAEGYSVSREKKESFPLTVTSAQKNPTAFYLCASSVGATEAFFGQGTRLTVV.

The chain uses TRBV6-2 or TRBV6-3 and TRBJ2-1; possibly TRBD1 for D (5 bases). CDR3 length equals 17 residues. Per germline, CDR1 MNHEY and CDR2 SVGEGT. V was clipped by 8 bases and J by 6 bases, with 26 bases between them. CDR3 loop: CASALMSRVSLVNEQFF. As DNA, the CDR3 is TGTGCCAGCGCCTTGATGAGCAGGGTGTCTTTGGTCAATGAGCAGTTCTTC.